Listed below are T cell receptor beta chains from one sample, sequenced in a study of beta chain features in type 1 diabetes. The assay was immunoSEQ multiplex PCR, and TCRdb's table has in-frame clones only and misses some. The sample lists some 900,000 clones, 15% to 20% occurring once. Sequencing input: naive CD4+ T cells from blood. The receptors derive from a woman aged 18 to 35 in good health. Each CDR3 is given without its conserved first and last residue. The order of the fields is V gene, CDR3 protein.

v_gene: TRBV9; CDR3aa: ASSYGRGYNEQF
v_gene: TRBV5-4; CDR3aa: ASSLSGYALYGYT
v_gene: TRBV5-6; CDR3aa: ASSLFHNTGELF
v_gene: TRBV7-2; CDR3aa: ASSPRGHTSYEQY
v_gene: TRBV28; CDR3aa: ASRGQGNTYEQY
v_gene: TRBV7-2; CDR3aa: ASSLWPGPAYEQY
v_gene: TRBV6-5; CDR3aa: ATGTEYNEQF
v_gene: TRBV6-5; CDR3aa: ASRITGLGEQY
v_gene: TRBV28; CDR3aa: ASSDRLAGANVLT
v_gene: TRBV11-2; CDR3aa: ASSSQRITGELF
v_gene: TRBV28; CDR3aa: ASSRRPRAADYGYT
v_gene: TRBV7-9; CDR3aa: ASSLLRGQGNTGELF
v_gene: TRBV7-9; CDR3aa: ASRPGTSGRYYNEQF
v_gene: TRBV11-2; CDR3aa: ASSLRASSYNEQF
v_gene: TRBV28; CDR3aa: ASTPGGRGDEQY
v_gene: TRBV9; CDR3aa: ASSVDEGVGETQY
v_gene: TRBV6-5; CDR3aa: ASSTQGTEQF
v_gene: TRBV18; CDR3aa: ASSLGTQRPEAF
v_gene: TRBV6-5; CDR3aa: ASSYLMTKGADTQY
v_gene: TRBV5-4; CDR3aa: ASSLGKGAEAF
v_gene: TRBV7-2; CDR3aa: ASSLSSGTSTDTQY
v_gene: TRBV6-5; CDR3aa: ASSPIAGGEQF
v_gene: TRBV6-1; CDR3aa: ASSYKTGGGEKLF
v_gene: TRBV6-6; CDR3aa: ASSRLFSYNEQF
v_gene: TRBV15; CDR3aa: ATLATGLGNTEAF
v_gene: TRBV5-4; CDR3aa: ASSFWANTGELF
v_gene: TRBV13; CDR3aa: ASSFLGLAGGGEQY
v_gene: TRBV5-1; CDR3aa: ASSLVQSGEQF
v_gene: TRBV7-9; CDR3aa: ASSAYRVSYNEQF
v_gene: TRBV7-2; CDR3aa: ASSWTSGRLETQY
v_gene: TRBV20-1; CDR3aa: SASGGLELF
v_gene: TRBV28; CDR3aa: ASSFLTGANYGYT
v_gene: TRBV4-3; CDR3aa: ASSQESSATSTDTQY
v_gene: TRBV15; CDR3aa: ATTAQGTYYNEQF
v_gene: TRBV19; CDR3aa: ATTLVTSYEQY
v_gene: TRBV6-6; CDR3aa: ASTIPSSYEQY
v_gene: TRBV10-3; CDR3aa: ASGTARIEQF
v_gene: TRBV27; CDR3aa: ASRLLAGRDSNTGELF
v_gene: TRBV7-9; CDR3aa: ASSLFDGTYEQY
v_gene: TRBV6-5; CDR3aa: ASSRQGADEQF
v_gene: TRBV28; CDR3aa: ASSFVVSYEQY